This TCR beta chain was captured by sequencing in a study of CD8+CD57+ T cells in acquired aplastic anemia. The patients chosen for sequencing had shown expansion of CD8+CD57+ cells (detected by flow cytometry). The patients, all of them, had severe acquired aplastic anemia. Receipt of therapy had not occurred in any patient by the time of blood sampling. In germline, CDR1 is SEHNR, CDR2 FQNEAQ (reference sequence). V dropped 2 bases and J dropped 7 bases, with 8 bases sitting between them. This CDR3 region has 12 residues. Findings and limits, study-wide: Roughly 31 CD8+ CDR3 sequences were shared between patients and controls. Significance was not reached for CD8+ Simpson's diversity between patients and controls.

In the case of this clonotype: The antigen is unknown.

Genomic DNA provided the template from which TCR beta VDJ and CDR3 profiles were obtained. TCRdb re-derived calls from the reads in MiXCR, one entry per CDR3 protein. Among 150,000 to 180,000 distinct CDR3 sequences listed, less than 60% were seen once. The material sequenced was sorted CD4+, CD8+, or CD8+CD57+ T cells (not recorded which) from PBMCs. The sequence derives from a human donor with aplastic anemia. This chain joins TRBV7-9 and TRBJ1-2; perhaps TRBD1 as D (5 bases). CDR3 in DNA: TGTGCCAGCAGCTTAATGACAGCTGGCTACACCTTC. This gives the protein CASSLMTAGYTF.